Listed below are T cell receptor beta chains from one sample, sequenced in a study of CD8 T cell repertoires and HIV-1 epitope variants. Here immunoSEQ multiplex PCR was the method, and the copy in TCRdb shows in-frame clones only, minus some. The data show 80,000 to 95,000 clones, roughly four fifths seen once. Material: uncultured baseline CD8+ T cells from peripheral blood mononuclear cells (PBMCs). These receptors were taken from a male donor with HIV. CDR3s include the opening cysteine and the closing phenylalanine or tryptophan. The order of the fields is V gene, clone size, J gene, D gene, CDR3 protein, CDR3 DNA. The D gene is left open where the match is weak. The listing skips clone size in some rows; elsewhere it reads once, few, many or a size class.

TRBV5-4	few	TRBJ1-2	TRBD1	CASSPGTGVYGYTF	TGTGCCAGCAGCCCAGGGACAGGGGTTTATGGCTACACCTTC
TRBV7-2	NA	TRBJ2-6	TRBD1	CASSLDPGQGVSGANVLTF	TGTGCCAGCAGCTTAGATCCAGGACAGGGGGTCTCTGGGGCCAACGTCCTGACTTTC
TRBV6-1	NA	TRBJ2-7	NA	CASSEAVARGLLSYEQYF	TGTGCCAGCAGTGAAGCGGTCGCCCGGGGACTTCTCTCCTACGAGCAGTACTTC
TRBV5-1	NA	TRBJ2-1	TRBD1	CASSLTGQGNNEQFF	TGCGCCAGCAGCTTGACGGGACAGGGAAACAATGAGCAGTTCTTC
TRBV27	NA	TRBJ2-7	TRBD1	CASSPEHRGHQEQYF	TGTGCCAGCAGTCCCGAACACAGGGGGCATCAAGAGCAGTACTTC
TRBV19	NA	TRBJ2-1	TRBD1	CATSTRDRGEQFF	TGTGCCACTTCTACCCGGGACAGAGGTGAGCAGTTCTTC
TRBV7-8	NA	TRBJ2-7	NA	CASSWDWSSYEQYF	TGTGCCAGCAGCTGGGACTGGAGCTCCTACGAGCAGTACTTC
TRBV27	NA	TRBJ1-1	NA	CASSLIQGNTEAFF	TGTGCCAGCAGTTTGATACAGGGGAACACTGAAGCTTTCTTT
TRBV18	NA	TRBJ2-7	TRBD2	CASSLSTAGEQYF	TGTGCCAGCTCACTCTCCACAGCGGGGGAGCAGTACTTC
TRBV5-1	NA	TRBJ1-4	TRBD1	CASSLATGGEEKLFF	TGCGCCAGCAGCTTGGCGACAGGGGGCGAAGAAAAACTGTTTTTT
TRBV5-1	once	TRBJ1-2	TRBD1	CASSLDRGLVGYTF	TGCGCCAGCAGCTTGGACAGGGGGCTGGTTGGCTACACCTTC
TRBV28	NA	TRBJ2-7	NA	CASSLTGKGEQYF	TGTGCCAGCAGTTTAACCGGGAAGGGCGAGCAGTACTTC
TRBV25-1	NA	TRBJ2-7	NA	CASSEGDGRYEQYF	TGTGCCAGCAGTGAGGGGGACGGACGATACGAGCAGTACTTC
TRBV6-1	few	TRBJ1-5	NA	CASSEGGANQPQHF	TGTGCCAGCAGTGAAGGGGGAGCGAATCAGCCCCAGCATTTT
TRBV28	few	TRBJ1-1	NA	CASTKGSVASGTEAFF	TGTGCCAGCACCAAAGGGTCGGTCGCCTCGGGCACTGAAGCTTTCTTT
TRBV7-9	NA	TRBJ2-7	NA	CASSPRGDIDSYEQYF	TGTGCCAGCAGCCCTAGAGGGGACATCGATTCCTACGAGCAGTACTTC